The 24 T cell receptor beta chains below come from one sample, sequenced in a study of identical twins. TCRdb analysed the 5' RACE reads with MiXCR anew, one entry per CDR3 protein. The table records about 550,000 distinct CDR3 sequences, around 20% of them present only once. This same sample was also part of a study on yellow fever vaccine responses in identical twins.

The sample comprised CD4+ T cells sorted from blood. These receptors were collected from a woman under 30 in good health.

The J gene is TRBJ2-6, the V gene TRBV6-1, with a possible D match to TRBD2 (5 bases). Germline lookup yields CDR1 MNHNS and CDR2 SASEGT. V was cut by 6 bases and J by 4 bases, with 7 bases left in between. This CDR3 has 13 amino acids. The CDR3 DNA follows: TGTGCCAGCAGCGGGGTCGGGGCCAACGTCCTGACTTTC. The encoded protein is CASSGVGANVLTF.

The chain employs TRBV2 and TRBJ2-1; a possible D gene is TRBD2 (6 bases). The CDR3 loop spans 15 amino acids. The V end lost 5 bases, the J end lost 1 base, and 12 bases lay between the germline ends. CDR1 and CDR2 from the germline V gene are SNHLY and FYNNEI. In DNA, the CDR3 is TGTGCCAGCAGTTCTTCTAGCGTGTCCTACAATGAGCAGTTCTTC. This encodes CASSSSSVSYNEQFF.

This clonotype has just a few counts. CDR3 protein: CSARGVSGETQYF. Written as DNA, the CDR3 is TGCAGTGCTAGAGGGGTGAGCGGGGAGACCCAGTACTTC. This chain uses TRBV20-1 with TRBJ2-5; weak D call: TRBD2 (6 bases). Germline values: CDR1 DFQATT, CDR2 SNEGSKA (reference sequence). Trimming took off 1 base at V and 5 bases at J, with 11 bases between the two ends. The CDR3 is made up of 13 amino acids.

The rearrangement uses TRBV24-1 and TRBJ1-2; D is ambiguous. Trimming removed 3 bases from V and 0 bases from J, with 7 bases in between. The CDR3 consists of 14 residues. The V gene's germline CDR1 is KGHDR and CDR2 SFDVKD. DNA of the CDR3: TGTGCCACCAGTGATCCCACGACTAACTATGGCTACACCTTC. Translation: CATSDPTTNYGYTF.

This clonotype was observed at least ten times. The chain uses TRBV27 and TRBJ2-1; 8 positions agree with TRBD1. CDR3 length equals 14 residues. Germline V CDR1 and CDR2: MNHEY, SMNVEV (reference sequence). Losses at the gene ends were 6 bases for V and 6 bases for J; bases not matched to a gene: 7. In DNA form, the CDR3 reads TGTGCCAGCAGCTCTTTGACAGGGGTCAATGAGCAGTTCTTC. It codes for CASSSLTGVNEQFF.

In this sample, this clonotype turned up a few times. The V call is TRBV5-1, the J call TRBJ2-7; D unclear. CDR3 length equals 15 residues. Germline loops: CDR1 SGHRS, CDR2 YFSETQ. V was trimmed by 5 bases and J by 0 bases, leaving 15 bases between them. The CDR3 loop reads CASRLAPDISYEQYV. The CDR3 DNA reads as TGCGCCAGCAGACTGGCTCCCGACATCTCCTACGAGCAGTACGTC.

In its sample, this clonotype was seen once. The chain carries TRBV18 and TRBJ2-1; 12 bases match TRBD2. The J call may be mistaken, given a closer DNA end match to TRBJ2-7. Germline loops: CDR1 KGHSH, CDR2 LQKENI. The CDR3 is made up of 15 amino acids. The CDR3 reads CASSPGTSGLNEQYF. DNA of the CDR3: TGTGCCAGCTCCCCGGGGACTAGCGGGTTGAATGAGCAGTACTTC.

The chain carries TRBV20-1 and TRBJ2-5; 10 nucleotides line up with TRBD2. This CDR3 is built from 15 residues. After removal of 0 bases from V and 9 bases from J, the junction contained 10 bases not matched to a gene. Germline V gives CDR1 DFQATT, CDR2 SNEGSKA (reference sequence). The CDR3 DNA follows: TGCAGTGCTAGAGATACCGGAAAGCGGGGGGGGGCCCAGTACTTC. Protein product: CSARDTGKRGGAQYF.

The gene calls are TRBV29-1 and TRBJ2-3; TRBD2 is a possible D gene (6 bases). Trimming left V 4 bases short and J 4 bases short, with 18 bases between. The CDR3 runs 15 residues. Germline V gene lookup returns CDR1 SQVTM and CDR2 ANQGSEA. CDR3 in DNA: TGCAGCGTTGCCTCTAGGCTAGCGTTTTCAGATACGCAGTATTTT. This translates into CSVASRLAFSDTQYF.

This clonotype was detected only once. The chain recombines TRBV20-1 with TRBJ2-3, with D unclear. V was trimmed by 7 bases and J by 2 bases, leaving 19 bases between them. The CDR3 spans 15 residues. Germline values: CDR1 DFQATT, CDR2 SNEGSKA (reference sequence). CDR3 residues: CSVRPIRANTDTQYF. The CDR3, as DNA: TGCAGTGTCAGGCCAATTCGCGCTAACACAGATACGCAGTATTTT.

This clonotype was picked up a small number of times. The gene calls are TRBV29-1 and TRBJ2-5, with 8 bases matching TRBD2. The germline gives CDR1 SQVTM, CDR2 ANQGSEA. V lost 6 bases to trimming and J lost 5 bases; unmatched junction nucleotides: 17. The CDR3 extends over 16 amino acids. CDR3 DNA sequence: TGCAGCGTCCCCCGTTGGGAGCGGGGGCCGAGGGAGACCCAGTACTTC. Translating gives CSVPRWERGPRETQYF.

The chain links TRBV23-1 to TRBJ1-5; unclear D gene. TRBV23-1 is an ORF; its function is uncertain. This CDR3 has 14 residues. Deletions cut 2 bases from V and 5 bases from J, with 10 bases between. CDR3 nucleotides: TGCGCCAGCAGTCAACATCTATCGGATCAGCCCCAGCATTTT. Amino acids: CASSQHLSDQPQHF.

The chain carries TRBV29-1 and TRBJ2-3; D is perhaps TRBD1 (5 bases). The germline gives CDR1 SQVTM, CDR2 ANQGSEA. Trimming cost V 7 bases and J 4 bases, with 21 bases left between them. This CDR3 has 15 amino acids. The CDR3 nucleotides read TGCAGCGCCTTGTTAGGGCAGGGAATCGCAGATACGCAGTATTTT. Protein sequence: CSALLGQGIADTQYF.

This clonotype showed up just a few times. The chain is built from TRBV6-5 and TRBJ2-7; D gene ambiguous. Germline V gene sequence: CDR1 MNHEY, CDR2 SVGAGI. The CDR3 consists of 11 residues. The V end lost 10 bases, the J end lost 3 bases, and 10 bases lay between the germline ends. The CDR3 spells CATRKGYEQYF. CDR3 DNA: TGTGCCACGCGGAAAGGCTACGAGCAGTACTTC.

The chain has TRBV6-2 or TRBV6-3 and TRBJ2-4; 12 nucleotides match TRBD2. V shed 4 bases and J 1 base; nucleotides not matched to a gene: 8. The CDR3 has 18 residues. CDR1 and CDR2 (germline): MNHEY, SVGEGT. The CDR3 DNA reads as TGTGCCAGCAGTTCAGCTAGCGGGGGGGATTTTGCCAAAAACATTCAGTACTTC. Translated: CASSSASGGDFAKNIQYF.

This clonotype was observed a handful of times. The genes are TRBV12-3 or TRBV12-4 and TRBJ2-1, with TRBD2 identical over 14 bases. V shed 3 bases and J 8 bases; nucleotides not matched to a gene: 15. The length of the CDR3 is 19 residues. The CDR3 protein is CASSFLRVAGTSGSYEQFF. Written as DNA, the CDR3 is TGTGCCAGCAGTTTTCTACGGGTGGCCGGGACTAGCGGGAGCTATGAGCAGTTCTTC.

The chain couples TRBV5-5 to TRBJ1-6; no definite D call. Germline CDR1 and CDR2: SGHKS and YYEKEE (reference sequence). CDR3 length: 15 residues. The germline V and J ends were trimmed by 0 bases and 4 bases, with 8 bases remaining between them. CDR3 DNA sequence: TGTGCCAGCAGCTTGGTGGTAAATTATAATTCACCCCTCCACTTT. The encoded protein is CASSLVVNYNSPLHF. Looking up the rest from reference TRBV5-5 and TRBJ1-6 gives the full variable domain: DAGVTQSPTHLIKTRGQQVTLRCSPISGHKSVSWYQQVLGQGPQFIFQYYEKEERGRGNFPDRFSARQFPNYSSELNVNALLLGDSALYLCASSLVVNYNSPLHFGNGTRLTVT.

This clonotype showed up just a few times. The chain links TRBV4-1 to TRBJ2-5; 8 bases agree with TRBD1. The CDR3 consists of 14 residues. Per the germline V gene, CDR1 is MGHRA and CDR2 is YSYEKL. V gave up 2 bases and J gave up 5 bases; unmatched junction bases: 4. The CDR3 protein is CASSQPRQGETQYF. CDR3 DNA sequence: TGCGCCAGCAGCCAACCCCGACAGGGGGAGACCCAGTACTTC.

This clonotype was seen a single time. The gene calls are TRBV5-1 and TRBJ1-2, with D tentatively TRBD1 (6 bases). This CDR3 spans 15 amino acids. The germline gives CDR1 SGHRS, CDR2 YFSETQ. The V gene lost 4 bases and the J gene lost 4 bases, with 17 bases spanning the gap. The CDR3 DNA follows: TGCGCCAGCAGCCTCAGTGAACAGGGATCCTATGGCTACACCTTC. The encoded protein is CASSLSEQGSYGYTF.

The chain recombines TRBV6-1 with TRBJ2-2; D ambiguous. The V end was cut by 7 bases, the J end by 8 bases, with 17 bases between. The CDR3 is 14 amino acids. Germline V CDR1 and CDR2: MNHNS, SASEGT. The CDR3 sequence is CASTPSVNAGELFF. The CDR3 bases are TGTGCCAGCACCCCGAGTGTGAACGCGGGGGAGCTGTTTTTT.

In this sample, this clonotype turned up many times. The V call is TRBV5-1, the J call TRBJ2-5, with 7 positions matching TRBD1. Trimming removed 2 bases from V and 4 bases from J; junction bases left unmatched: 2. CDR1 is SGHRS and CDR2 is YFSETQ in the germline V gene. This CDR3 has 13 residues. In DNA form, the CDR3 reads TGCGCCAGCAGCTTACAGGGGCGAGAGACCCAGTACTTC. Its translation is CASSLQGRETQYF.

This rearrangement joins TRBV24-1 to TRBJ2-3; D gene ambiguous. The germline gives CDR1 KGHDR, CDR2 SFDVKD. V lost 3 bases and J lost 6, with 12 bases in between. The CDR3 covers 14 residues. CDR3 region: CATSDPYFPDTQYF. The CDR3, as DNA: TGTGCCACCAGTGATCCTTATTTCCCCGATACGCAGTATTTT.

There are a few counts of this clonotype. V is TRBV11-1 and J is TRBJ2-1, with TRBD2 matching over 7 bases. This CDR3 region has 18 residues. In germline, CDR1 is SGHAT, CDR2 FQDESV (reference sequence). J was trimmed by 0 bases and V by 3 bases; bases with no gene match: 11. The CDR3 region is CASSFLTSPKSSYNEQFF. In nucleotides, the CDR3 is TGTGCCAGCAGCTTTTTGACTAGCCCCAAGAGCTCCTACAATGAGCAGTTCTTC. Complete variable domain (other parts from reference TRBV11-1 and TRBJ2-1): EAEVAQSPRYKITEKSQAVAFWCDPISGHATLYWYRQILGQGPELLVQFQDESVVDDSQLPKDRFSAERLKGVDSTLKIQPAELGDSAMYLCASSFLTSPKSSYNEQFFGPGTRLTVL.

The CDR3 region is CASETGGEGRNTIYF. Written as DNA, the CDR3 is TGTGCCAGCGAAACAGGGGGCGAGGGAAGAAACACCATATATTTT. The chain has TRBV12-3 or TRBV12-4 and TRBJ1-3; 9 positions agree with TRBD1. The junction had 10 bases not matched to a gene; V was cut back by 8 bases and J by 5 bases. The CDR3 has 15 amino acids.